These 25 T cell receptor beta chains share one sample of origin, sequenced in a study of T cells in Graves' hyperthyroidism and ophthalmopathy. Amplification yielded TCR beta CDR3 regions, with RNA transcripts as the source. HTBI primers drove first-round RT-PCR of the TCR CDR3. TCRdb redid the calling of the multiplex PCR reads with MiXCR, one entry per CDR3 protein. Of tens of thousands of distinct CDR3 sequences in the sample, under 70% are singletons; the top ten hold 3.3%. Sequenced input: blood. These receptors originate from a woman aged 60 to 75 with Graves' ophthalmopathy.

This clonotype was counted at least ten times. The junction shows a germline mismatch at one end, possibly a read error. The CDR3, as DNA: TGTGCCAGCGCCCCGGCCCGCCTACCGGGACAGGGGATCTTC. Translated, it gives CASAPARLPGQGIF. This chain uses TRBV12-3 or TRBV12-4 with TRBJ2-1; 10 nucleotides align to TRBD1. This CDR3 has 14 residues.

The J gene is TRBJ2-2, the V gene TRBV29-1; 10 bases align to TRBD2. The CDR3 is 15 amino acids. Trimming removed 8 bases from V and 7 bases from J; junction bases left unmatched: 13. Germline values: CDR1 SQVTM, CDR2 ANQGSEA. This CDR3 reads CSSRVGTSDGGELFF. The CDR3, as DNA: TGCAGCTCCCGCGTTGGGACTAGCGATGGCGGGGAGCTGTTTTTT.

This clonotype has a count of ten or more. This chain connects TRBV5-8 to TRBJ2-7; 8 bases are shared with TRBD2. The germline V gene has CDR1 SGHTS and CDR2 YDEGEE. V trimming: 3 bases; J trimming: 0 bases; junction bases outside the gene matches: 2. This CDR3 has 14 residues. The CDR3: CASSYSGTSYEQYF. The CDR3 DNA reads as TGTGCCAGCAGCTATAGCGGGACCTCCTACGAGCAGTACTTC. Variable domain in full (rest from reference TRBV5-8 and TRBJ2-7): EAGVTQSPTHLIKTRGQQATLRCSPISGHTSVYWYQQALGLGLQFLLWYDEGEERNRGNFPPRFSGRQFPNYSSELNVNALELEDSALYLCASSYSGTSYEQYFGPGTRLTVT.

The rearrangement links TRBV15 to TRBJ2-3; no definite D call. CDR1 is LNHNV and CDR2 is YYDKDF in the germline V gene (reference sequence). The V end lost 5 bases, the J end lost 8 bases, and 8 bases lay between the germline ends. There are 11 residues in the CDR3. The chain's CDR3 is CATSRGGTQYF. CDR3 nucleotide sequence: TGTGCCACCAGCCGAGGCGGTACGCAGTATTTT.

Comment on this clonotype: At one of its ends the junction is not consistent with the germline gene, which may arise from a read error. The chain is built from TRBV7-9 and TRBJ1-3; no definite D call. CDR3 length: 16 residues. In germline, CDR1 is SEHNR, CDR2 FQNEAQ (reference sequence). In DNA form, the CDR3 reads TGTGCCAGCAGCTTTTGGATGCAGTGGGTTGGAAACGCCATATATTTT. This translates into CASSFWMQWVGNAIYF.

This sequence joins TRBV20-1 and TRBJ2-3, with 14 bases lining up with TRBD2. The CDR3 runs 17 residues. Germline CDR1 and CDR2: DFQATT and SNEGSKA (reference sequence). V lost 0 bases and J lost 3; bases outside the gene matches: 5. CDR3: CSARDGTSGGRTDTQYF. The CDR3 nucleotides read TGCAGTGCTAGAGACGGGACTAGCGGGGGAAGGACAGATACGCAGTATTTT.

In the case of this clonotype: The CDR3 does not close with the conserved phenylalanine or tryptophan, likely indicating a read error. J is TRBJ2-3 and V is TRBV7-9; 7 nucleotides match TRBD1. Germline V CDR1 and CDR2: SEHNR, FQNEAQ (reference sequence). The CDR3 runs 14 residues. V was pared by 5 bases and J by 0 bases, with 2 bases of the junction left unmatched. Written as DNA, the CDR3 is TGTGCCAGCAGCCTGGACAGGAGCACAGATACGCAGTATTCT. Translating gives CASSLDRSTDTQYS.

This clonotype appeared many times. This rearrangement joins TRBV10-3 to TRBJ1-1; 7 bases align to TRBD1. V gave up 7 bases and J gave up 5 bases; unmatched junction bases: 7. The CDR3 extends over 13 amino acids. CDR1 ENHRY and CDR2 SYGVKD come from the germline V gene. CDR3 in amino acids: CAITATGRTEAFF. The CDR3 coding sequence is TGTGCCATCACCGCGACAGGGAGGACTGAAGCTTTCTTT.

Many counts were recorded for this clonotype. The chain employs TRBV4-2 and TRBJ2-7; a possible D gene is TRBD1 (6 bases). Per germline, CDR1 LGHNA and CDR2 YNFKEQ. This CDR3 is built from 15 residues. Trimming took 0 bases from V and 2 from J, leaving 11 bases between them. CDR3 sequence reads: CASSQEKTGTYEQYF. In nucleotides, the CDR3 is TGTGCCAGCAGCCAAGAGAAAACAGGGACCTACGAGCAGTACTTC.

The chain couples TRBV15 to TRBJ2-1, with 9 bases matching TRBD2. The ends lost 5 bases at V and 2 bases at J; junction bases unmatched: 13. Germline lookup yields CDR1 LNHNV and CDR2 YYDKDF (reference sequence). The CDR3 totals 18 residues. DNA for the CDR3: TGTGCCACCAGCGCTTTAGCGGGAGCGATGAGTACCTACAATGAGCAGTTCTTC. Residues: CATSALAGAMSTYNEQFF.

The gene calls are TRBV4-1 and TRBJ2-1, with D unresolved. The germline V and J ends were trimmed by 0 bases and 6 bases, with 3 bases remaining between them. This CDR3 has 12 amino acids. Germline lookup yields CDR1 MGHRA and CDR2 YSYEKL. CDR3 region: CASSQEGNEQFF. CDR3 DNA: TGCGCCAGCAGCCAAGAGGGCAATGAGCAGTTCTTC.

This clonotype was observed at least ten times. This chain joins TRBV6-2 or TRBV6-3 and TRBJ1-3; 8 bases match TRBD1. V lost 0 bases and J lost 4; bases outside the gene matches: 5. The germline V gene encodes CDR1 MNHEY and CDR2 SVGEGT. CDR3 length equals 16 residues. The CDR3 loop is CASSYSRQGSGNTIYF. CDR3 DNA sequence: TGTGCCAGCAGTTACTCGCGACAGGGGTCCGGAAACACCATATATTTT.

As for this clonotype: A read error may account for a junction end that differs from germline. The V call is TRBV5-1, the J call TRBJ1-1, with D tentatively TRBD1 (6 bases). Germline V gene data show CDR1 as SGHRS and CDR2 as YFSETQ. The CDR3 runs 14 residues. The CDR3 reads CASSTGTPGAGAFF. Here the CDR3 DNA reads TGTGCCAGCAGCACAGGGACTCCGGGGGCTGGAGCTTTCTTT.

This sequence joins TRBV9 and TRBJ2-1, with TRBD2 identical over 9 bases. In germline, CDR1 is SGDLS, CDR2 YYNGEE. The CDR3 has 15 residues. Trimming at V came to 3 bases and at J to 7 bases, leaving 8 bases not matched to a gene. DNA of the CDR3: TGTGCCAGCAGCGGTGCGGGAGGGCCCGGGAATGAGCAGTTCTTC. This codes for CASSGAGGPGNEQFF.

The chain combines TRBV28 with TRBJ1-2; the D is unclear. The V gene's germline CDR1 is MDHEN and CDR2 SYDVKM. The CDR3 runs to 13 residues. Trimming removed 6 bases from V and 6 bases from J, with 14 bases in between. Here the CDR3 DNA reads TGTGCCAGCAGCTACCACGGGAGGGATGGCTACACCTTC. Its translation is CASSYHGRDGYTF.

This sequence joins TRBV5-1 and TRBJ2-1; 9 bases are a match to TRBD1. With 4 bases clipped from V and 4 bases from J, the junction kept 9 bases outside the gene matches. Germline loops: CDR1 SGHRS, CDR2 YFSETQ. The CDR3 loop spans 16 amino acids. DNA for the CDR3: TGCGCCAGCAGCAGATGGGACAGGGAATGGTACAATGAGCAGTTCTTC. Residues: CASSRWDREWYNEQFF.

This clonotype came up many times. This chain uses TRBV6-1 with TRBJ2-3, with 7 bases fitting TRBD1. The CDR3 length is 16 residues. Germline CDR1 reads MNHNS; CDR2 reads SASEGT. V lost 6 bases, J lost 2 bases, and 11 bases stayed unmatched. CDR3 in amino acids: CASRELGQLNTDTQYF. CDR3 sequence (DNA): TGTGCCAGCAGGGAACTGGGACAGCTCAACACAGATACGCAGTATTTT.

This clonotype has a count of ten or more. V usage is TRBV28 and J usage is TRBJ2-2, with no clear D. Germline assignment: CDR1 MDHEN and CDR2 SYDVKM. The CDR3 has 14 amino acids. V was clipped by 2 bases and J by 6 bases, with 10 bases between them. DNA for the CDR3: TGTGCCAGCAGTTTACCGGGCAGGCCCGGGGAGCTGTTTTTT. It encodes CASSLPGRPGELFF.

The genes are TRBV6-6 and TRBJ1-5, with a tentative D call TRBD1 (5 bases). Per the germline V gene, CDR1 is MNHNY and CDR2 is SVGAGI (reference sequence). The CDR3 has 17 amino acids. V lost 2 bases and J 14 bases, leaving 28 bases between the germline ends. DNA of the CDR3: TGTGCCAGCAGTTACGGGACTAGCGGGAGAAGGAAAGTCTACGAGCATTTT. This gives the protein CASSYGTSGRRKVYEHF.

As to this clonotype: A read error may account for a junction end that differs from germline. The chain has TRBV20-1 and TRBJ1-3; D may be TRBD1 (5 bases). Germline V lookup: CDR1 DFQATT, CDR2 SNEGSKA (reference sequence). This CDR3 comprises 16 residues. The CDR3 loop is CSARDLGRGSGNIIYF. Written as DNA, the CDR3 is TGCAGTGCTAGAGATTTGGGGAGGGGTTCTGGAAACATCATATATTTT.

Comments on this clonotype: This may stem from a read error, because a much larger clone lies one nucleotide away. The chain joins TRBV3-1 to TRBJ2-5; D could derive from TRBD1 or TRBD2 (5 bases each). The CDR3 contains 13 residues. Deletions cut 2 bases from V and 9 bases from J, with 13 bases between. Germline V lookup: CDR1 LGHDT, CDR2 YNNKEL (reference sequence). CDR3 coding DNA: TGTGCCAGCAGCCAACGGGGCGAGGAGGCCCAGTACTTC. Its protein product is CASSQRGEEAQYF.

The rearrangement joins TRBV7-6 to TRBJ2-7; 7 positions agree with TRBD1. This CDR3 is built from 14 residues. In germline, CDR1 is SGHVS, CDR2 FNYEAQ. Germline trimming cut 1 base from V and 4 bases from J; bases unmatched to any gene: 4. In DNA form, the CDR3 reads TGTGCCAGCAGCTTAGGAGGGGGCGCTTACGAGCAGTACTTC. Translating gives CASSLGGGAYEQYF.

This clonotype showed up many times. The CDR3: CASSQLAGWYEQYF. The CDR3 region has the DNA TGTGCCAGCAGCCAACTAGCGGGATGGTACGAGCAGTACTTC. The gene calls are TRBV3-1 and TRBJ2-7, with 9 bases lining up with TRBD2. J lost 4 bases, V lost 2 bases, and 3 bases had no gene match. Per the germline V gene, CDR1 is LGHDT and CDR2 is YNNKEL (reference sequence). CDR3 length: 14 amino acids.

This clonotype was seen ten or more times. The chain employs TRBV20-1 and TRBJ2-1; 7 bases are a match to TRBD2. Germline trimming cut 1 base from V and 7 bases from J; bases unmatched to any gene: 22. The germline CDR1 and CDR2 sequences are DFQATT and SNEGSKA (reference sequence). The CDR3 consists of 19 residues. The CDR3 DNA follows: TGCAGTGCTAGAGTGGTGACCATGGCTCGACTAGCTCCTCCTAATGAGCAGTTCTTC. This gives the protein CSARVVTMARLAPPNEQFF.

The chain joins TRBV29-1 to TRBJ1-2, with D maybe TRBD1 (6 bases). The CDR3 is 12 amino acids. Germline lookup yields CDR1 SQVTM and CDR2 ANQGSEA. The V gene lost 7 bases and the J gene lost 1 base, with 10 bases spanning the gap. For the CDR3, the DNA is TGCAGCGGAGCGGGACATAACTATGGCTACACCTTC. Translation gives CSGAGHNYGYTF.